This TCR beta chain derives from a study of siplizumab effects on memory and regulatory T cells. Study-level information: Paired mixed lymphocyte reactions received either siplizumab at roughly 1 ug/mL or no drug. Study outcomes and limitations: Treg origin accounted for an average of around 69% of mappable alloreactive CD4+ clones with siplizumab and roughly 26% in controls. Memory cells seemed less diverse than naive T cells, which seemed major alloresponse contributors.

Researchers maintained the mixed lymphocyte reaction cells in coculture at 37°C for approximately six days. Once responder PBMCs had been labelled with CFSE and stimulator PBMCs with Violet Dye, they were mixed 1:1. Profiling relied on immunoSEQ multiplex PCR, and the TCRdb table lists in-frame clones only, not all of them. The sample includes approximately 10,000 clones, more than 35% seen only once; the top ten take over 8.5%. This clone was counted between two and nine times. As yet, its antigen is unknown. V shed 1 base and J shed 4 bases, with 8 bases lying between them. The CDR3 runs 13 residues. Germline V lookup: CDR1 SGHNT, CDR2 YYREEE (reference sequence).

This receptor was obtained from a human donor in good health; the cells came from an allogeneic mixed lymphocyte reaction. The sample was CFSE-low (dividing) CD4+ T cells sorted from an allogeneic mixed lymphocyte reaction. V gene TRBV5-4 combines with J gene TRBJ2-5, with D perhaps matching TRBD1 (5 bases). The CDR3 DNA follows: TGTGCCAGCAGCTTGCAGGGTACAGAGACCCAGTACTTC. Its protein product is CASSLQGTETQYF. Together with reference TRBV5-4 and TRBJ2-5, the CDR3 gives the full variable domain: ETGVTQSPTHLIKTRGQQVTLRCSSQSGHNTVSWYQQALGQGPQFIFQYYREEENGRGNFPPRFSGLQFPNYSSELNVNALELDDSALYLCASSLQGTETQYFGPGTRLLVL.